This T cell receptor (beta chain) derives from a study of beta chain features in type 1 diabetes. Expressed TCRB transcripts were sequenced because the entire RNA isolate underwent reverse transcription. Clones were sequenced by immunoSEQ multiplex PCR, and TCRdb holds only the in-frame ones, with some missing. The sample has about half a million clones, 11% seen once; the top ten hold about 0.042%. V was clipped by 1 base and J by 2 bases, with 6 bases between them. CDR1 SEHNR and CDR2 FQNEAQ come from the germline V gene (reference sequence). The CDR3 sequence is 14 residues long. The specimen was naive CD4+ T cells from blood. The chain employs TRBV7-9 and TRBJ2-1; D ambiguous. The clonotype originates from a woman between 18 and 29 years old in good health. The CDR3 DNA is TGTGCCAGCAGCTTAGGCCAGACCTACAATGAGCAGTTCTTC. Residues: CASSLGQTYNEQFF.